The 24 T cell receptor beta chains in this list originate from one sample, sequenced in a study of regulatory T cells in long-lasting Graves disease. As to time point: newly diagnosed GD, antithyroid drugs for less than 3 months. Generation of the TCR library employed RNA extracted from PBMCs. Libraries of TCR beta came from iRepertoire HTBI primers plus Arm-PCR of CDR3 regions. MiXCR, applied by TCRdb to the multiplex PCR reads, yields one record per CDR3 protein. Of some 560,000 distinct CDR3 sequences in the sample, approximately 16% were seen once. These data were also reused for a study on T cells in Graves' hyperthyroidism and ophthalmopathy.

This sample comprised peripheral blood mononuclear cells (PBMCs), obtained at new diagnosis, from a patient treated with antithyroid drugs. All receptors derive from a middle-aged woman with Graves disease.

This clonotype showed up just a few times. This chain links TRBV30 with TRBJ1-1; 7 nucleotides align to TRBD1. The length of the CDR3 is 14 residues. V gave up 2 bases and J gave up 1 base; unmatched junction bases: 4. CDR1 and CDR2 (germline): GTSNPN, SVGIG (reference sequence). CDR3 in amino acids: CAWSKYRGNTEAFF. CDR3 DNA: TGTGCCTGGAGTAAATACAGGGGGAACACTGAAGCTTTCTTT.

This clonotype was counted many times. The J gene is TRBJ1-1, the V gene TRBV12-3 or TRBV12-4, with 7 bases lining up with TRBD1. The CDR3 is 13 residues long. Trimming at V came to 5 bases and at J to 6 bases, leaving 6 bases not matched to a gene. In nucleotides, the CDR3 is TGTGCCAGCAGTGCGGGACAGTGGTCTGAAGCTTTCTTT. Its protein is CASSAGQWSEAFF.

This clonotype has at least ten counts. V and J are TRBV12-3 or TRBV12-4 and TRBJ2-1; unclear D gene. This CDR3 is 11 amino acids long. V lost 3 bases and J 11 bases, leaving 8 bases between the germline ends. In DNA form, the CDR3 reads TGTGCCAGCAGTTTGGGCGAAAAGCAGTTCTTC. This sequence encodes CASSLGEKQFF.

In this sample, this clonotype turned up a few times. The CDR3 DNA reads as TGTGCCACAAGGCCGAGATCGGGACTTCTCGATTCACCCCTCCACTTT. Translated: CATRPRSGLLDSPLHF. This chain links TRBV6-1 with TRBJ1-6; TRBD1 is a possible D gene (5 bases). Germline V gene sequence: CDR1 MNHNS, CDR2 SASEGT. This CDR3 has 16 amino acids. Between the trimmed V and J ends, which lost 10 bases and 8 bases, there was a span of 24 bases.

This clonotype showed up many times. The chain couples TRBV30 to TRBJ1-4; D call uncertain. This CDR3 spans 13 amino acids. V gave up 1 base and J gave up 7 bases, with 10 bases separating them. CDR1 GTSNPN and CDR2 SVGIG come from the germline V gene (reference sequence). The CDR3 is CAWSGELGEKLFF. The CDR3 nucleotides are TGTGCCTGGAGTGGGGAGCTTGGTGAAAAACTGTTTTTT.

This clonotype appeared a few times. The CDR3 spells CSAFGGASEQYF. CDR3 DNA sequence: TGCAGTGCTTTCGGGGGGGCCAGCGAGCAGTACTTC. The gene calls are TRBV20-1 and TRBJ2-7; the match to TRBD2 covers 8 bases. J was trimmed by 6 bases and V by 5 bases; bases with no gene match: 6. The CDR3 sequence is 12 residues long. CDR1 is DFQATT and CDR2 is SNEGSKA in the germline V gene (reference sequence).

The sample holds many counts of this clonotype. The chain couples TRBV5-1 to TRBJ2-1, with D possibly TRBD2 on 6 matching bases. The CDR3 sequence is 16 residues long. V gave up 4 bases and J gave up 1 base, with 15 bases separating them. The germline gives CDR1 SGHRS, CDR2 YFSETQ. CDR3 DNA: TGCGCCAGCAGCCCCCTCCTCGCGGGGTCCTACAATGAGCAGTTCTTC. Translating gives CASSPLLAGSYNEQFF.

This clonotype was seen at least ten times. The chain combines TRBV11-2 with TRBJ2-7; the D gene could be TRBD1 or TRBD2 (6 bases each). This CDR3 comprises 14 residues. V lost 5 bases, J lost 4 bases, and 15 bases lay in between. Germline-derived CDR1 and CDR2 are SGHAT and FQNNGV. The CDR3 region is CASSQTQGRYEQYF. In DNA, the CDR3 is TGTGCCAGCAGCCAGACCCAGGGGAGGTACGAGCAGTACTTC.

The gene calls are TRBV19 and TRBJ2-7; 8 positions agree with TRBD1. V was pared by 5 bases and J by 7 bases, with 10 bases of the junction left unmatched. The length of the CDR3 is 14 residues. Germline V gene data show CDR1 as LNHDA and CDR2 as SQIVND (reference sequence). CDR3 sequence (DNA): TGTGCCAGTAGTCCCTGGACAGGGAGAGGAGAGCAGTACTTC. It is translated as CASSPWTGRGEQYF.

The chain has TRBV28 and TRBJ2-7; D gene unclear. The CDR3 totals 15 residues. Trimming left V 6 bases short and J 4 bases short, with 19 bases between. CDR1 is MDHEN, CDR2 SYDVKM, per germline. The CDR3 DNA sequence: TGTGCCAGCAGCGTTGCAGTGGGGAATCTATACGAGCAGTACTTC. Protein product: CASSVAVGNLYEQYF.

In this sample, this clonotype turned up a few times. The chain joins TRBV6-5 to TRBJ1-1, with 8 bases that match TRBD1. The trim removed 2 bases at V and 0 bases at J, leaving 2 bases unmatched. This CDR3 is built from 15 residues. CDR1 and CDR2 (germline): MNHEY, SVGAGI. The CDR3 is CASSYGTGVNTEAFF. The CDR3 nucleotides are TGTGCCAGCAGTTACGGGACAGGAGTGAACACTGAAGCTTTCTTT.

This clonotype was found a few times. This may come from a read error, since a much larger clone is one base off. The chain joins TRBV28 to TRBJ1-4; possibly TRBD1 for D (5 bases). V shed 1 base and J shed 6 bases, with 15 bases lying between them. Per germline, CDR1 MDHEN and CDR2 SYDVKM. The CDR3 covers 16 residues. DNA for the CDR3: TGTGCCAGCAGTTTATCTGGGTCAGGGACGGATGAAAAACTGTTTTTT. Translated, it gives CASSLSGSGTDEKLFF.

The chain carries TRBV7-9 and TRBJ2-3, with a weak D call TRBD2 (6 bases). V was pared by 7 bases and J by 5 bases, with 16 bases between. The germline gives CDR1 SEHNR, CDR2 FQNEAQ (reference sequence). CDR3 length: 14 amino acids. CDR3 protein: CASILTGVGDTQYF. CDR3 nucleotides: TGTGCCAGCATCCTGACGGGGGTGGGAGATACGCAGTATTTT.

This chain links TRBV6-1 with TRBJ1-1, with 7 bases fitting TRBD1. The J segment lost 0 bases and the V segment lost 5 bases, leaving 9 bases of the junction unmatched. CDR3 length: 16 amino acids. CDR1 MNHNS and CDR2 SASEGT come from the germline V gene. The chain's CDR3 is CASSPKGADMNTEAFF. The CDR3 region has the DNA TGTGCCAGCAGTCCCAAGGGGGCCGACATGAACACTGAAGCTTTCTTT.

This clonotype occurred many times. The chain links TRBV6-1 to TRBJ2-5, with no clear D. This CDR3 comprises 12 residues. CDR1 is MNHNS and CDR2 is SASEGT in the germline V gene. V gave up 6 bases and J gave up 4 bases, with 9 bases separating them. CDR3 in DNA: TGTGCCAGCAGGCCACCGGGAGAGACCCAGTACTTC. Translated: CASRPPGETQYF.

This sequence joins TRBV7-3 and TRBJ2-2, with a weak D call TRBD2 (5 bases). Trimming took 5 bases from V and 3 from J, leaving 13 bases between them. This CDR3 has 15 amino acids. Germline CDR1 reads SGHTA; CDR2 reads FQGTGA. Here the CDR3 DNA reads TGTGCCAGCAGCCGCGAGGGCTTTTACACCGGGGAGCTGTTTTTT. Amino acid sequence: CASSREGFYTGELFF.

Many counts were recorded for this clonotype. This sequence joins TRBV2 and TRBJ2-5; the D is unclear. Germline CDR1 and CDR2: SNHLY and FYNNEI. V was trimmed by 6 bases and J by 7 bases, leaving 12 bases between them. The CDR3 has 12 residues. In DNA form, the CDR3 reads TGTGCCAGCAGCGCCCAAGTAGGGACCCAGTACTTC. It codes for CASSAQVGTQYF.

This clonotype was counted a few times. The rearrangement uses TRBV19 and TRBJ2-2; 7 nucleotides line up with TRBD2. Germline V gene sequence: CDR1 LNHDA, CDR2 SQIVND (reference sequence). This CDR3 spans 15 amino acids. After removal of 4 bases from V and 7 bases from J, the junction contained 9 bases not matched to a gene. CDR3 in DNA: TGTGCCAGTAGTACGAAACCGACTAGCCACGGGGAGCTGTTTTTT. Protein sequence: CASSTKPTSHGELFF.

This clonotype has a count of ten or more. V is TRBV12-3 or TRBV12-4 and J is TRBJ1-2, with D possibly being TRBD1 (5 bases). Trimming shortened V by 3 bases and J by 8 bases, and 22 bases separated the two germline ends. This CDR3 is 16 amino acids long. This CDR3 is CASSFDAFGGARGYTF. CDR3 nucleotide sequence: TGTGCCAGCAGTTTCGATGCCTTTGGAGGGGCGAGAGGCTACACCTTC.

The chain joins TRBV6-2 or TRBV6-3 to TRBJ1-2, with D uncertain. Deletions cut 5 bases from V and 4 bases from J, with 17 bases between. Looked up from germline, CDR1 is MNHEY and CDR2 is SVGEGT. The CDR3 extends over 15 amino acids. The CDR3 loop reads CASSDVAAVFYGYTF. CDR3 DNA: TGTGCCAGCAGTGACGTTGCCGCAGTTTTCTATGGCTACACCTTC.

This clonotype was seen ten or more times. The genes are TRBV2 and TRBJ1-6, with 7 nucleotides matching TRBD1. The CDR3 runs to 14 residues. CDR1 SNHLY and CDR2 FYNNEI come from the germline V gene. Trimming at V came to 4 bases and at J to 9 bases, leaving 6 bases not matched to a gene. CDR3 nucleotides: TGTGCCAGCAGTGCTGACAGGGTCAGTTCACCCCTCCACTTT. Protein: CASSADRVSSPLHF.

This clonotype was detected only a few times. The V call is TRBV5-1, the J call TRBJ2-2, with a tentative D call TRBD2 (5 bases). The CDR3 totals 14 residues. Germline V gene data show CDR1 as SGHRS and CDR2 as YFSETQ. The V and J ends lost 4 bases and 2 bases respectively, with 9 bases between them. The CDR3 coding sequence is TGCGCCAGCAGCGGTCGGGGAAACACCGGGGAGCTGTTTTTT. It specifies CASSGRGNTGELFF.

Many counts were recorded for this clonotype. This chain links TRBV2 with TRBJ1-5; no firm D call. This CDR3 spans 12 amino acids. Germline V gene lookup returns CDR1 SNHLY and CDR2 FYNNEI. Between the trimmed V and J ends, which lost 6 bases and 7 bases, there was a span of 10 bases. DNA of the CDR3: TGTGCCAGCAGAGTCGAAGGGCAGCCCCAGCATTTT. Translating it yields CASRVEGQPQHF.

This clonotype showed up just a few times. The CDR3, as DNA: TGCAGCTCGTTATCCAGGGTTAAGACCGGACCTTACAATGAGCAGTTCTTC. The encoded protein is CSSLSRVKTGPYNEQFF. The gene calls are TRBV29-1 and TRBJ2-1, with D perhaps matching TRBD1 (5 bases). Germline V lookup: CDR1 SQVTM, CDR2 ANQGSEA. Trimming pared 8 bases from V and 4 bases from J, leaving 27 bases between. The CDR3 is made up of 17 amino acids.